The entry that follows covers one T cell receptor beta chain sequence. The antigen it recognizes is unknown. Per-nucleotide qualities are absent, and no much larger clonotype sits a single base away. The time point label, read with the paper, signifies: week 3, after first cycle of checkpoint inhibitor. Blood was sampled before treatment (T0) and at week 3 (W3), after the first cycle of checkpoint blockade. Except for a couple of patients with rapid clinical progression, response was assessed 12 weeks after the first infusion by RECIST 1.1; disease control meant complete response, partial response or stable disease. Patients were excluded for prior systemic cancer treatment, concomitant immunosuppressant therapy or synchronous other active malignancies. TCR beta was sequenced in both bulk PBMC and plasma cell-free DNA in order to track circulating cells as well as T cell turnover. PBMC were isolated from blood with Lymphoprep and SepMate tubes, followed by red cell lysis. DNA from PBMC and sorted T cell subsets was extracted with QIAamp DNA Blood Mini kits.

Including cysteine and phenylalanine, the CDR3 has 13 amino acids. The read is trimmed to its CDR3 DNA, 39 bases read in frame from base 1. A fixed 350 ng of DNA was loaded for every bulk PBMC sample. Following the manufacturer instructions, the immunoSEQ TCRb Assay kit was used to amplify TCR beta CDR3 sequences from genomic DNA. The KAPA Library Quantification Kit for Illumina platforms was used to quantify the pooled libraries by qPCR. Pooled libraries were clustered at about 0.55-1.2 pM and sequenced on an Illumina NextSeq 500. As for the authors' bioinformatics: The TCR data were analyzed using immunoSEQ ANALYZER and the R LymphoSeq package. A rearrangement efficiency score was calculated as productive divided by the sum of productive and non-productive CDR3 sequences. Clonality was assessed using the Gini coefficient and diversity using the Renyi index at alpha=1, with pairwise comparisons between timepoints within each patient. Clonal relatedness used an edit distance of 3, and repertoire similarity used the Bhattacharyya coefficient, both computed in LymphoSeq. To classify response, a linear discriminant analysis based on week-3 changes in clonality and diversity was built using the R MASS and caret packages. The clones in this table, taken by TCRdb from immuneACCESS, are in-frame only. Not every clone is retained; where verified, under half of the shortfall comes from an unresolved V gene, and the cause of the rest is unknown. The D gene and trimming were derived from the DNA, and the V and J assignments and clone size from that table. The sample yields fewer than 12,000 clones; 75% to 90% were counted once. The ten biggest clones cover 6.9% of the sample.

These data originate in a study of blood T cell dynamics during melanoma immunotherapy (dated by TCRdb to the early 2020s). About the investigation overall: The patients had metastatic melanoma and were given first-line pembrolizumab or nivolumab plus ipilimumab as standard of care in the United Kingdom. To find early correlates of response, peripheral T cell receptor repertoires were profiled in metastatic melanoma patients before and after one cycle of checkpoint inhibitor therapy. Consecutive patients formed a training cohort, and a further independent group of patients from the same centre was pooled into an external validation set.

The full study reports these points: The relatively small sample size was acknowledged as potentially limiting generalization of the results. A bifurcated reorganization of the PBMC repertoire at W3, with increased clonality or increased diversity, was observed in patients who later achieved disease control, unlike in progressors. Whether the T cell clones behind the repertoire changes were melanoma-specific or instead reflected general immune activation was something the study could not determine.

The source was blood, collected from a patient treated with checkpoint blockade. This clonotype originated in a human donor with melanoma. Here the chain combines TRBV21-1 and TRBJ1-2. TRBV21-1 is a recognized pseudogene. The nucleotides are TGTGCCAGCAGCAAGAGGGATAACTATGGCTACACCTTC. It translates as CASSKRDNYGYTF.